The clone carrying this TCR beta chain was detected only once. The entry originates in a study of shared clonotypes between healthy human individuals. This table comes from immunoSEQ multiplex PCR, and its TCRdb copy is limited to in-frame clones, with some not included. The data show 2,500,000 or so clones, roughly 93% seen once. V was clipped by 5 bases and J by 6 bases, with 11 bases between them. Germline CDR1 is SGHVS and CDR2 is FNYEAQ. The CDR3 spans 12 residues. The clonotype was recovered from a man aged 18-30 years in good health. Some clones in this sample may be carry-over from other donors' samples. Sequencing was done on a sample of naive CD4+ T cells from PBMCs. This sample's subset: CD45RA+ positively selected. This chain joins TRBV7-6 and TRBJ2-7; no clear D gene. The CDR3 region has the DNA TGTGCCAGCAGCCGCCTGGGTCCCGAGCAGTACTTC. It codes for CASSRLGPEQYF.